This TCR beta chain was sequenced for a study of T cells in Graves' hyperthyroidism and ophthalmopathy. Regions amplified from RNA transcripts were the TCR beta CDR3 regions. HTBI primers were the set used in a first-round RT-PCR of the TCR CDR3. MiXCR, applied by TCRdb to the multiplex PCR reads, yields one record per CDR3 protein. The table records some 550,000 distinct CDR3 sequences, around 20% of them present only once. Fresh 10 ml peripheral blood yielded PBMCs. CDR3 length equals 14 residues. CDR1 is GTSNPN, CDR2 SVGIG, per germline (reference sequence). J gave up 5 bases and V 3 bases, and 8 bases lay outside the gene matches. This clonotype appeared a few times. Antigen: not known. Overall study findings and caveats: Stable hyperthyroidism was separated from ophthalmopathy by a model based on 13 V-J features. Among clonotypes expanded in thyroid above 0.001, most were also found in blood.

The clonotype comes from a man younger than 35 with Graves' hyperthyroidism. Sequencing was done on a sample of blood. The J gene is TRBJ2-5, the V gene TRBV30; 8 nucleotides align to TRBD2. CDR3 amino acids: CAWRRRGGRETQYF. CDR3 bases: TGTGCCTGGAGGCGACGGGGGGGCCGTGAGACCCAGTACTTC.